This T cell receptor (beta chain) was recorded in a study of response to subunit inactivated influenza vaccine. This CDR3 comprises 13 residues. Germline assignment: CDR1 KGHSH and CDR2 LQKENI. V was shortened by 1 base and J by 9 bases, with 10 bases between the two germline ends. Details on this clonotype: What it binds is not known.

Using its own MiXCR run on the RT-PCR reads, TCRdb lists one record per CDR3 protein. This sample has under 950,000 distinct CDR3 sequences, with around 20% found just once. Study-level results: A suggestion made by the authors is that each seasonal influenza vaccination recruits few new T cells.

The sample here was PBMCs from blood, taken around 5 days after vaccination. The sequence was collected from a man aged 50 to 60 who received an inactivated influenza vaccine. V usage is TRBV18 and J usage is TRBJ2-1, with a weak D call TRBD1 (5 bases). CDR3 amino acids: CASSPRPQGEQFF. CDR3 sequence (DNA): TGTGCCAGCTCACCACGCCCGCAGGGTGAGCAGTTCTTC.